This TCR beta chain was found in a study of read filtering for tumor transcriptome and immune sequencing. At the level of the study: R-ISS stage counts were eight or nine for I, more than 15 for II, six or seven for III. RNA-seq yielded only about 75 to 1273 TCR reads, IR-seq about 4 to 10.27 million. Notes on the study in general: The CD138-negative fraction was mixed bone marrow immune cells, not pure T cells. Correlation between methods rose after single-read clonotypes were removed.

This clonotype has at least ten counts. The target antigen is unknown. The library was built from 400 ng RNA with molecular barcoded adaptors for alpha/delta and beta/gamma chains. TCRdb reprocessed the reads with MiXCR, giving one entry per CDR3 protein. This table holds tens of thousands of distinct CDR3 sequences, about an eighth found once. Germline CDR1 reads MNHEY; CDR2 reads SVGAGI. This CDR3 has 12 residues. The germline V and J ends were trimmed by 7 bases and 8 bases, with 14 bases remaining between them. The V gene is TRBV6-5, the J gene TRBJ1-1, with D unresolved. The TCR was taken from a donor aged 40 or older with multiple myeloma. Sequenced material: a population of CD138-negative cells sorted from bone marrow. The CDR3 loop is CASTDGIVEAFF. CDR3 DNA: TGTGCCAGCACCGATGGAATAGTCGAAGCTTTCTTT.